This is a list of T cell receptor beta chains from one sample in a study of shared clonotypes between healthy human individuals. The table came from immunoSEQ multiplex PCR; TCRdb's copy has only in-frame clones and leaves some out. The sample contains roughly 2,000,000 clones, around 96% of which appear only once. Specimen: naive CD8+ T cells sorted from blood. Every receptor here comes from a man between 18 and 35 years old in good health. Each CDR3 is given with its conserved first and last residue. D genes are given only for firm matches. Only part of the rows carry a size: once, few, many, or a class if the clone is expanded.

v_gene	j_gene	d_gene	abundance	CDR3aa	CDR3nt
TRBV4-1	TRBJ2-5	NA	NA	CASSLFPGAQETQYF	TGCGCCAGCAGCCTCTTCCCCGGAGCTCAAGAGACCCAGTACTTC
TRBV13	TRBJ1-1	NA	NA	CASSYDGNEAFF	TGTGCCAGCAGCTACGACGGAAATGAAGCTTTCTTT
TRBV6-1	TRBJ2-7	NA	NA	CASGARSSYEQYF	TGTGCCAGTGGGGCCAGGAGCTCCTACGAGCAGTACTTC
TRBV15	TRBJ1-1	NA	NA	CATSRAGTLEAFF	TGTGCCACCAGCAGAGCCGGGACCCTTGAAGCTTTCTTT
TRBV4-3	TRBJ1-2	TRBD1	NA	CASSQVQGVYYGYTF	TGCGCCAGCAGCCAAGTCCAGGGGGTTTACTATGGCTACACCTTC
TRBV6-5	TRBJ1-1	TRBD1	NA	CASSAGTGGDTEAFF	TGTGCCAGCAGCGCCGGGACAGGGGGAGACACTGAAGCTTTCTTT
TRBV9	TRBJ2-7	TRBD2	NA	CASSASGAEQYF	TGTGCCAGCAGCGCTAGCGGGGCCGAGCAGTACTTC
TRBV5-5	TRBJ2-1	TRBD2	NA	CASSLLAGGSEQFF	TGTGCCAGCAGCTTACTAGCGGGGGGATCTGAGCAGTTCTTC
TRBV5-6	TRBJ2-5	TRBD2	NA	CASSHGLAGEPYQETQYF	TGTGCCAGCAGCCACGGACTAGCGGGAGAACCCTACCAAGAGACCCAGTACTTC
TRBV9	TRBJ2-7	NA	NA	CASSAGPFGAYEQYF	TGTGCCAGCAGCGCGGGACCTTTCGGGGCCTACGAGCAGTACTTC
TRBV10-2	TRBJ2-7	TRBD1	NA	CAIGQAGSYEQYF	TGCGCCATCGGACAGGCCGGATCCTACGAGCAGTACTTC
TRBV30	TRBJ2-7	TRBD2	NA	CALTSGTGVEQYF	TGTGCCTTAACTAGCGGGACGGGTGTCGAGCAGTACTTC
TRBV27	TRBJ2-7	NA	NA	CASSLSFEGITFYEQYF	TGTGCCAGCAGTTTATCGTTTGAAGGTATCACCTTCTACGAGCAGTACTTC
TRBV6-4	TRBJ2-5	TRBD2	once	CASSATSGRKTQYF	TGTGCCAGCAGTGCTACTAGCGGGAGAAAGACCCAGTACTTC
TRBV5-1	TRBJ2-5	NA	NA	CASSLVGLLETQYF	TGCGCCAGCAGCTTGGTTGGATTATTGGAGACCCAGTACTTC
TRBV19	TRBJ1-1	NA	NA	CASSMESYGRVAGEAFF	TGTGCCAGTAGTATGGAGAGTTATGGCAGGGTGGCCGGTGAAGCTTTCTTT
TRBV28	TRBJ2-7	NA	NA	CASSTRTSAYEQYF	TGTGCCAGCAGCACTCGGACCTCAGCCTACGAGCAGTACTTC
TRBV2	TRBJ2-5	NA	NA	CASSEVPETQYF	TGTGCCAGCAGTGAAGTCCCGGAGACCCAGTACTTC
TRBV13	TRBJ2-7	NA	NA	CASSPPQSWVSYEQYF	TGTGCCAGCAGCCCCCCCCAGAGCTGGGTCTCTTACGAGCAGTACTTC
TRBV6-1	TRBJ2-7	TRBD1	NA	CASSEWDRSSSYEQYF	TGTGCCAGCAGTGAATGGGACAGGTCGAGCTCCTACGAGCAGTACTTC
TRBV7-3	TRBJ2-3	NA	NA	CASSLNPGADEDTQYF	TGTGCCAGCAGCTTAAATCCGGGGGCCGATGAGGATACGCAGTATTTT
TRBV5-5	TRBJ1-5	NA	NA	CASSEEPSNQPQHF	TGTGCCAGCAGCGAGGAACCTAGCAATCAGCCCCAGCATTTT
TRBV10-3	TRBJ2-3	TRBD1	NA	CAIGRQGAYTQYF	TGTGCCATCGGAAGGCAGGGGGCTTATACGCAGTATTTT
TRBV11-3	TRBJ2-7	NA	NA	CASSSRGPSYEQYF	TGTGCCAGCAGCTCCAGGGGCCCCTCCTACGAGCAGTACTTC
TRBV27	TRBJ2-7	NA	NA	CASSLLVRGEQYF	TGTGCCAGCAGTTTACTCGTCCGTGGAGAGCAGTACTTC
TRBV7-6	TRBJ2-1	NA	NA	CASSLEGHSYEQFF	TGTGCCAGCAGCTTAGAAGGACATAGTTATGAGCAGTTCTTC
TRBV5-8	TRBJ2-1	NA	few	CASSLAGSSYNEQFF	TGTGCCAGCAGCTTGGCGGGGAGCTCCTACAATGAGCAGTTCTTC
TRBV14	TRBJ2-1	TRBD2	NA	CASSQRTSVNNEQFF	TGTGCCAGCAGCCAGAGGACTAGCGTTAACAATGAGCAGTTCTTC
TRBV9	TRBJ1-1	NA	NA	CASSVQGNTEAFF	TGTGCCAGCAGCGTACAGGGAAATACTGAAGCTTTCTTT
TRBV4-1	TRBJ2-7	NA	NA	CASSQVLGRLYEQYF	TGCGCCAGCAGCCAAGTACTGGGCAGGCTATACGAGCAGTACTTC
TRBV6-6	TRBJ1-1	NA	once	CASSYTAGAEAFF	TGTGCCAGCAGTTACACAGCGGGCGCTGAAGCTTTCTTT
TRBV2	TRBJ2-1	NA	NA	CASSEVLESANEQFF	TGTGCCAGCAGTGAAGTCCTAGAATCCGCCAATGAGCAGTTCTTC
TRBV30	TRBJ2-7	NA	NA	CAWSVGSSYEQYF	TGTGCCTGGAGTGTTGGCAGTAGTTACGAGCAGTACTTC
TRBV28	TRBJ1-1	NA	NA	CASSFYTVINTEAFF	TGTGCCAGCAGTTTTTACACAGTGATTAACACTGAAGCTTTCTTT
TRBV11-2	TRBJ2-1	TRBD2	NA	CASSPPNSGGLDNEQFF	TGTGCCAGCAGCCCTCCTAATAGCGGGGGGCTTGACAATGAGCAGTTCTTC
TRBV5-1	TRBJ1-1	NA	NA	CASSSRQGGTEAFF	TGCGCCAGCAGCTCCCGGCAGGGAGGCACTGAAGCTTTCTTT
TRBV5-6	TRBJ2-7	TRBD2	NA	CASSLIGLAYEQYF	TGTGCCAGCAGCTTGATCGGACTAGCCTACGAGCAGTACTTC
TRBV5-4	TRBJ2-7	NA	NA	CASSFGGSTYEQYF	TGTGCCAGCAGCTTTGGGGGGTCTACCTACGAGCAGTACTTC
TRBV5-1	TRBJ2-5	TRBD2	NA	CASSRTSGNFQETQYF	TGCGCCAGCAGCCGGACTAGCGGGAACTTCCAAGAGACCCAGTACTTC
TRBV7-9	TRBJ2-5	NA	few	CASSLLQETQYF	TGTGCCAGCAGCTTACTACAAGAGACCCAGTACTTC
TRBV13	TRBJ2-3	TRBD2	NA	CASSLGPSGGLLSDTQYF	TGTGCCAGCAGCTTAGGCCCTAGCGGGGGGCTACTCAGCGATACGCAGTATTTT
TRBV5-6	TRBJ2-5	NA	once	CASSFGGGETQYF	TGTGCCAGCAGCTTTGGGGGAGGAGAGACCCAGTACTTC
TRBV18	TRBJ2-7	NA	NA	CASSPQSPSYEQYF	TGTGCCAGCTCACCACAATCACCCTCCTACGAGCAGTACTTC
TRBV19	TRBJ2-1	TRBD2	NA	CASAPTSGGAGNEQFF	TGTGCCAGTGCCCCGACTAGCGGGGGGGCGGGCAATGAGCAGTTCTTC
TRBV6-6	TRBJ2-5	TRBD2	NA	CASRLAGGPRETQYF	TGTGCCAGCAGACTAGCGGGGGGGCCCCGGGAGACCCAGTACTTC